This T cell receptor (beta chain) was sequenced in a study of OX40 agonist ivuxolimab in advanced cancers. Study conclusions and caveats: There were also nonresponders showing low normalized T-cell clonal expansion.

The repertoire was sequenced with immunoSEQ multiplex PCR; TCRdb's copy has only in-frame clones and lacks some. Of some 70,000 clones in the sample, under 90% were seen once. CDR3 size: 15 residues. Germline lookup yields CDR1 SGHTA and CDR2 FQGNSA. V shed 4 bases and J 5 bases; nucleotides not matched to a gene: 10. Of note for this clone: Its antigen remains unknown.

The rearrangement joins TRBV7-2 to TRBJ2-5, with TRBD1 identical over 7 bases. The source of this sequence is an adult with an advanced solid tumor such as melanoma, head and neck, liver or kidney cancer. The input for sequencing was CD4+ or CD8+ T cells sorted from blood, taken in a trial of the OX40 agonist ivuxolimab. In DNA, the CDR3 is TGTGCCAGCAGCTCCTACACAGGGGAAGGGGAGACCCAGTACTTC. This translates into CASSSYTGEGETQYF. The variable domain in full, completed from reference TRBV7-2 and TRBJ2-5, reads GAGVSQSPSNKVTEKGKDVELRCDPISGHTALYWYRQSLGQGLEFLIYFQGNSAPDKSGLPSDRFSAERTGGSVSTLTIQRTQQEDSAVYLCASSSYTGEGETQYFGPGTRLLVL.